The rows below give T cell receptor beta chains drawn from one sample of a study of T cell repertoires in cytomegalovirus infection. Each CDR3 protein is one row after TCRdb ran MiXCR on the reads. The sample consists of just over 300,000 distinct CDR3 sequences, roughly a sixth of them appearing once. The sequenced sample consisted of PBMCs. All receptors come from a human donor in good health (CMV status not recorded). Some clones in this sample may be carry-over from other donors' samples. Each CDR3 is given with its conserved first and last residue. Fields, in order: CDR3 protein, clone size, V gene. Only part of the rows carry a size: once, few, many, or a class if the clone is expanded.

CDR3 protein: CASSYEGNREKLFF; clone size: .; V gene: TRBV6-6
CDR3 protein: CASSLPRSQETQYF; clone size: .; V gene: TRBV5-4
CDR3 protein: CASRRDSNTGELFF; clone size: many; V gene: TRBV6-1
CDR3 protein: CASSQRRDSFTGELFF; clone size: many; V gene: TRBV3-1
CDR3 protein: CASSPRDLKGNEQFF; clone size: many; V gene: TRBV27
CDR3 protein: CASSLTSTTDTQYF; clone size: few; V gene: TRBV6-1
CDR3 protein: CASSFPGVDEQFF; clone size: few; V gene: TRBV28
CDR3 protein: CASSLAGGSAAFF; clone size: .; V gene: TRBV5-1
CDR3 protein: CAISKQGVFTDTQYF; clone size: .; V gene: TRBV10-3
CDR3 protein: CAISDSKNTDTQYF; clone size: many; V gene: TRBV10-3
CDR3 protein: CAISGGTGFSGANVLTF; clone size: .; V gene: TRBV10-3